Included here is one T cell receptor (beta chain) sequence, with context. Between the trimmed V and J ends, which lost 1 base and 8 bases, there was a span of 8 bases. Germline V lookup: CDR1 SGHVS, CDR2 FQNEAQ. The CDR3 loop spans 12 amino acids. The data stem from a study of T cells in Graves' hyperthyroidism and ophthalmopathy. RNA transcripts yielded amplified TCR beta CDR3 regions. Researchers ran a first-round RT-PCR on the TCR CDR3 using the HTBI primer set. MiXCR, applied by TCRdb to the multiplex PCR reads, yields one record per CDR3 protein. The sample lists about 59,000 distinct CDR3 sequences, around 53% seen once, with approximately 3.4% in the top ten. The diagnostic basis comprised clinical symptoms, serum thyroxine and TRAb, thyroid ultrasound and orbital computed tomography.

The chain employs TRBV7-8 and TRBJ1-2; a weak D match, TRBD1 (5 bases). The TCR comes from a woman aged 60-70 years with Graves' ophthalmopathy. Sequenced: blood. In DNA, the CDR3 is TGTGCCAGCAGCTTAGTGGAGGGGGGCTACACCTTC. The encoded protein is CASSLVEGGYTF.